The 31 T cell receptor beta chains below all came from one sample that was sequenced in a study of cytomegalovirus exposure and HLA in healthy donors. Primers included in the PCR were 60 Vbeta and 13 Jbeta primers. This table comes from immunoSEQ multiplex PCR, and its TCRdb copy is limited to in-frame clones, with some not included. Its table lists about 75,000 clones. Material: PBMCs. These TCRs come from a man in his forties in good health and CMV-seronegative.

The chain uses TRBV6-6 and TRBJ1-2; 7 positions agree with TRBD1. The CDR3 has 12 amino acids. Germline CDR1 is MNHNY and CDR2 is SVGAGI (reference sequence). J gave up 6 bases and V 5 bases, and 3 bases lay outside the gene matches. CDR3 loop: CASSTGVDGYTF. The CDR3 DNA follows: TGTGCCAGCAGTACAGGGGTGGATGGCTACACCTTC.

This chain uses TRBV7-3 with TRBJ2-1; 9 nucleotides match TRBD2. CDR1 SGHTA and CDR2 FQGTGA come from the germline V gene. The CDR3 is 15 amino acids. The V segment lost 2 bases and the J segment 6 bases; nucleotides outside the gene matches: 5. DNA of the CDR3: TGTGCCAGCAGCTTAGGGACTAGCTCGTCCAATGAGCAGTTCTTC. It yields the protein CASSLGTSSSNEQFF.

V and J are TRBV7-9 and TRBJ2-1, with D possibly TRBD1 on 6 matching bases. From germline, CDR1 is SEHNR and CDR2 FQNEAQ (reference sequence). V was clipped by 6 bases and J by 1 base, with 16 bases between them. This CDR3 region has 16 residues. The CDR3 DNA sequence: TGTGCCAGCAGGGGGCGGACAGACGGGTCCTACAATGAGCAGTTCTTC. The encoded protein is CASRGRTDGSYNEQFF.

V gene TRBV6-1 combines with J gene TRBJ1-2; 7 bases are a match to TRBD1. Germline-derived CDR1 and CDR2 are MNHNS and SASEGT. Losses at the gene ends were 8 bases for V and 4 bases for J; bases not matched to a gene: 10. The CDR3 is made up of 14 amino acids. CDR3 bases: TGTGCCAGCCGTCCCGGGACAGATTTCTATGGCTACACCTTC. It yields the protein CASRPGTDFYGYTF.

The gene calls are TRBV30 and TRBJ2-5; 7 nucleotides agree with TRBD2. The germline V gene has CDR1 GTSNPN and CDR2 SVGIG (reference sequence). The CDR3 is 12 residues long. The V and J ends lost 3 bases and 7 bases, in that order; junction bases with no gene match: 5. CDR3 sequence: CAWSLAALTQYF. CDR3 sequence (DNA): TGTGCCTGGAGCCTAGCGGCGCTGACCCAGTACTTC.

V and J are TRBV5-1 and TRBJ2-7; 10 bases are a match to TRBD1. CDR1 SGHRS and CDR2 YFSETQ come from the germline V gene. The length of the CDR3 is 15 residues. V lost 0 bases to trimming and J lost 3 bases; unmatched junction nucleotides: 3. The CDR3 DNA is TGCGCCAGCAGCTTGGCCGGGACAGGGGACTACGAGCAGTACTTC. Translated: CASSLAGTGDYEQYF.

This sequence joins TRBV7-9 and TRBJ2-7; D might be TRBD2 (5 bases). The germline V gene encodes CDR1 SEHNR and CDR2 FQNEAQ (reference sequence). The CDR3 covers 16 residues. Trimming took off 1 base at V and 0 bases at J, with 13 bases between the two ends. The chain's CDR3 is CASSLGVDSSSYEQYF. CDR3 bases: TGTGCCAGCAGCTTAGGAGTGGACTCAAGCTCCTACGAGCAGTACTTC. Combining the CDR3 with reference TRBV7-9 and TRBJ2-7 gives the whole variable domain DTGVSQNPRHKITKRGQNVTFRCDPISEHNRLYWYRQTLGQGPEFLTYFQNEAQLEKSRLLSDRFSAERPKGSFSTLEIQRTEQGDSAMYLCASSLGVDSSSYEQYFGPGTRLTVT.

This chain connects TRBV7-9 to TRBJ2-1; 12 nucleotides agree with TRBD1. The length of the CDR3 is 15 residues. V shed 3 bases, J shed 5 bases, and the junction held 2 bases outside the gene matches. CDR1 and CDR2 (germline): SEHNR, FQNEAQ (reference sequence). The DNA for the CDR3 is TGTGCCAGCAGCTTGGGACAGGGGGCGAACAATGAGCAGTTCTTC. Translating gives CASSLGQGANNEQFF.

This sequence joins TRBV5-6 and TRBJ2-3; 8 nucleotides line up with TRBD2. With 2 bases clipped from V and 5 bases from J, the junction kept 7 bases outside the gene matches. The CDR3 has 15 residues. CDR1 SGHDT and CDR2 YYEEEE come from the germline V gene. The DNA of the CDR3 is TGTGCCAGCAGCTTCGGGGGGGGATTTAGAGATACGCAGTATTTT. Translation: CASSFGGGFRDTQYF.

V usage is TRBV19 and J usage is TRBJ2-5; 7 bases match TRBD1. The CDR3 runs to 15 residues. V was clipped by 4 bases and J by 4 bases; unmatched bases: 9. CDR1 is LNHDA, CDR2 SQIVND, per germline (reference sequence). CDR3 loop: CASSTSRQGTETQYF. CDR3 nucleotides: TGTGCCAGTAGTACCAGCCGACAGGGTACAGAGACCCAGTACTTC.

This chain uses TRBV27 with TRBJ1-6; D unresolved. Germline values: CDR1 MNHEY, CDR2 SMNVEV (reference sequence). V gave up 5 bases and J gave up 5 bases, with 13 bases separating them. This CDR3 is 15 amino acids long. The CDR3 DNA sequence: TGTGCCAGCAGTGACCGAGGAAAAAATAATTCACCCCTCCACTTT. Its translation: CASSDRGKNNSPLHF.

The chain employs TRBV5-1 and TRBJ2-5; D possibly corresponds to TRBD2 (5 bases). V lost 5 bases and J lost 3, with 8 bases in between. CDR3 size: 12 residues. Germline loops: CDR1 SGHRS, CDR2 YFSETQ. The CDR3 here is CASRTGEETQYF. The CDR3 region has the DNA TGCGCCAGCAGGACCGGGGAAGAGACCCAGTACTTC. Filled out from reference TRBV5-1 and TRBJ2-5, the complete variable domain reads KAGVTQTPRYLIKTRGQQVTLSCSPISGHRSVSWYQQTPGQGLQFLFEYFSETQRNKGNFPGRFSGRQFSNSRSEMNVSTLELGDSALYLCASRTGEETQYFGPGTRLLVL.

The chain is built from TRBV6-5 and TRBJ2-5, with 7 bases lining up with TRBD2. Germline CDR1 reads MNHEY; CDR2 reads SVGAGI. After removal of 0 bases from V and 5 bases from J, the junction contained 3 bases not matched to a gene. The CDR3 sequence is 14 residues long. The CDR3 sequence is CASSYSVGGETQYF. CDR3 in DNA: TGTGCCAGCAGTTACTCGGTCGGGGGGGAGACCCAGTACTTC.

V is TRBV5-6 and J is TRBJ2-5; tentatively, D is TRBD1 (6 bases). V was shortened by 3 bases and J by 7 bases, with 22 bases between the two germline ends. The CDR3 has 16 residues. CDR1 is SGHDT and CDR2 is YYEEEE in the germline V gene. DNA of the CDR3: TGTGCCAGCAGCTATCTGGACAGACCCGGGGTAGGGACCCAGTACTTC. This sequence encodes CASSYLDRPGVGTQYF. The full variable domain, its missing parts supplied by reference TRBV5-6 and TRBJ2-5, is DAGVTQSPTHLIKTRGQQVTLRCSPKSGHDTVSWYQQALGQGPQFIFQYYEEEERQRGNFPDRFSGHQFPNYSSELNVNALLLGDSALYLCASSYLDRPGVGTQYFGPGTRLLVL.

This chain links TRBV6-5 with TRBJ2-4, with D possibly matching TRBD2 (5 bases). CDR1 is MNHEY, CDR2 SVGAGI, per germline. The CDR3 totals 15 residues. V shed 5 bases and J shed 6 bases, with 17 bases lying between them. CDR3 residues: CASSSPGNRGNIQYF. The CDR3 DNA is TGTGCCAGCAGTAGCCCGGGGAACCGGGGAAACATTCAGTACTTC.

The chain has TRBV18 and TRBJ1-5, with a tentative D call TRBD1 (6 bases). Germline V gene lookup returns CDR1 KGHSH and CDR2 LQKENI. Trimming took 6 bases from V and 6 from J, leaving 15 bases between them. CDR3 length: 14 amino acids. The CDR3 coding sequence is TGTGCCAGCTCGTTGGCAGGGGATGTTCAGCCCCAGCATTTT. It specifies CASSLAGDVQPQHF.

This rearrangement joins TRBV30 to TRBJ1-5; TRBD1 is a possible D gene (5 bases). This CDR3 has 13 amino acids. V was trimmed by 3 bases and J by 5 bases, leaving 11 bases between them. The germline V gene encodes CDR1 GTSNPN and CDR2 SVGIG (reference sequence). The CDR3 protein is CAWSPQGDQPQHF. Written as DNA, the CDR3 is TGTGCCTGGAGCCCCCAGGGCGATCAGCCCCAGCATTTT.

The chain has TRBV4-1 and TRBJ2-7, with 13 bases fitting TRBD2. V was clipped by 1 base and J by 4 bases; unmatched bases: 1. From germline, CDR1 is MGHRA and CDR2 YSYEKL. The CDR3 is made up of 15 amino acids. Here the CDR3 reads CASSQGLAGGYEQYF. The CDR3 coding sequence is TGCGCCAGCAGCCAAGGACTAGCGGGGGGATACGAGCAGTACTTC.

This sequence joins TRBV27 and TRBJ2-7, with a tentative D call TRBD1 (6 bases). CDR1 and CDR2 (germline): MNHEY, SMNVEV (reference sequence). Trimming shortened V by 3 bases and J by 1 base, and 13 bases separated the two germline ends. The CDR3 loop spans 15 amino acids. In DNA form, the CDR3 reads TGTGCCAGCAGTTTCCGACAGGAGGCGTCCTACGAGCAGTACTTC. Translated, it gives CASSFRQEASYEQYF.

Its frequency marks this clone as large. A junction end diverges from the germline sequence, so it may reflect a read error. The chain uses TRBV7-7 and TRBJ2-1; D possibly corresponds to TRBD1 (6 bases). CDR1 and CDR2 (germline): SSHAT, FNYEAQ (reference sequence). The CDR3 contains 13 residues. The CDR3 spells CASSSNRDNEQFF. The DNA of the CDR3 is TGTGCTAGCAGTTCCAACAGGGACAATGAGCAGTTCTTC.

CDR3 bases: TGTGCCAGCAGCGCGTGGGACAGGGGAGACTATGGCTACACCTTC. Protein sequence: CASSAWDRGDYGYTF. This chain links TRBV9 with TRBJ1-2, with TRBD1 matching over 10 bases. The J segment lost 3 bases and the V segment lost 3 bases, leaving 5 bases of the junction unmatched. Germline CDR1 and CDR2: SGDLS and YYNGEE. The CDR3 extends over 15 amino acids. The full variable domain, its missing parts supplied by reference TRBV9 and TRBJ1-2, is DSGVTQTPKHLITATGQRVTLRCSPRSGDLSVYWYQQSLDQGLQFLIQYYNGEERAKGNILERFSAQQFPDLHSELNLSSLELGDSALYFCASSAWDRGDYGYTFGSGTRLTVV.

The rearrangement joins TRBV19 to TRBJ1-2; D is ambiguous. Between the trimmed V and J ends, which lost 3 bases and 2 bases, there was a span of 7 bases. Germline V lookup: CDR1 LNHDA, CDR2 SQIVND (reference sequence). The CDR3 contains 13 residues. The CDR3 protein is CASSITLNYGYTF. The CDR3 DNA follows: TGTGCCAGTAGTATCACATTAAACTATGGCTACACCTTC.

This sequence joins TRBV4-1 and TRBJ1-6; 7 bases are a match to TRBD1. CDR3 length: 15 residues. Germline trimming cut 4 bases from V and 7 bases from J; bases unmatched to any gene: 7. Germline V gene sequence: CDR1 MGHRA, CDR2 YSYEKL. In DNA form, the CDR3 reads TGCGCCAGCAGCCTAACAGGGGACGCGAATTCACCCCTCCACTTT. It yields the protein CASSLTGDANSPLHF.

The chain couples TRBV6-1 to TRBJ2-1; 7 bases align to TRBD2. V was pared by 2 bases and J by 0 bases, with 10 bases of the junction left unmatched. The germline gives CDR1 MNHNS, CDR2 SASEGT. There are 18 residues in the CDR3. The CDR3 DNA sequence: TGTGCCAGCAGTGAATTTCCGGGGGGAAGGGGCTCCTACAATGAGCAGTTCTTC. This translates into CASSEFPGGRGSYNEQFF.

The V and J genes are TRBV25-1 and TRBJ1-4; possibly TRBD1 for D (5 bases). Germline lookup yields CDR1 MGHDK and CDR2 SYGVNS. V was pared by 6 bases and J by 4 bases, with 9 bases between. CDR3 size: 13 residues. The chain's CDR3 is CASSDRYNEKLFF. CDR3 DNA: TGTGCCAGCAGCGACAGATATAATGAAAAACTGTTTTTT.

V is TRBV6-5 and J is TRBJ1-6; tentatively, D is TRBD1 (5 bases). Germline V lookup: CDR1 MNHEY, CDR2 SVGAGI. This CDR3 has 14 residues. Trimming shortened V by 0 bases and J by 7 bases, and 7 bases separated the two germline ends. CDR3 protein: CASSYSTVNSPLHF. Written as DNA, the CDR3 is TGTGCCAGCAGTTACTCGACAGTAAATTCACCCCTCCACTTT.

This rearrangement joins TRBV4-1 to TRBJ2-5; 9 bases fit TRBD2. V dropped 1 base and J dropped 5; count of bases not matched to a gene: 11. The germline gives CDR1 MGHRA, CDR2 YSYEKL. CDR3 length: 17 amino acids. DNA of the CDR3: TGCGCCAGCAGCCAAGGAGGTCTGCGGGGGGGCGCGGAGACCCAGTACTTC. The encoded protein is CASSQGGLRGGAETQYF.

The chain links TRBV11-2 to TRBJ1-3; a possible D gene is TRBD1 (5 bases). The CDR3 contains 15 residues. Per the germline V gene, CDR1 is SGHAT and CDR2 is FQNNGV. V lost 1 base to trimming and J lost 3 bases, with 10 bases between them. CDR3 region: CASSLGRVFGNTIYF. CDR3 sequence (DNA): TGTGCCAGCAGCTTAGGCAGGGTGTTTGGAAACACCATATATTTT. The complete variable domain, with remaining parts taken from reference TRBV11-2 and TRBJ1-3, reads EAGVAQSPRYKIIEKRQSVAFWCNPISGHATLYWYQQILGQGPKLLIQFQNNGVVDDSQLPKDRFSAERLKGVDSTLKIQPAKLEDSAVYLCASSLGRVFGNTIYFGEGSWLTVV.

The chain uses TRBV6-1 and TRBJ1-5; maybe TRBD1 (6 bases). The germline V gene encodes CDR1 MNHNS and CDR2 SASEGT. Trimming removed 6 bases at V and 7 bases at J, with 16 bases between. The CDR3 covers 14 residues. CDR3 coding DNA: TGTGCCAGCAGACGAAAGGGGGTTTGGCAGCCCCAGCATTTT. This codes for CASRRKGVWQPQHF.

The chain joins TRBV7-3 to TRBJ2-5, with 11 bases that match TRBD2. This CDR3 comprises 16 residues. V lost 2 bases, J lost 1 base, and 3 bases stayed unmatched. The V gene's germline CDR1 is SGHTA and CDR2 FQGTGA. CDR3 sequence: CASSLSGTSGQETQYF. In DNA, the CDR3 is TGTGCCAGCAGCTTATCAGGGACTAGCGGCCAAGAGACCCAGTACTTC.

This sequence joins TRBV6-1 and TRBJ2-1; 7 bases are shared with TRBD1. Germline loops: CDR1 MNHNS, CDR2 SASEGT. Germline trimming cut 7 bases from V and 6 bases from J; bases unmatched to any gene: 6. The CDR3 loop spans 13 amino acids. The DNA for the CDR3 is TGTGCCAGCACTTGGGACAGACCCAATGAGCAGTTCTTC. Its translation is CASTWDRPNEQFF.